This TCR beta chain stems from a study of blood T cell repertoires in COVID-19. About the study: Samples representing acute and convalescent COVID-19 were sourced from the United States, Italy and Spain. T cells, B-cell-depleted T cells, or PBMCs provided the cDNA or gDNA that served as material.

In the authors' methods: Reference gene primer amplification yielded estimated nucleated cell counts. Generated by immunoSEQ multiplex PCR, the TCRdb table keeps only in-frame clones and is missing some. V and J calls and clone size are as listed in that table; D and trimming were resolved from the DNA. The table has roughly 150,000 clones, approximately 88% seen once. The CDR3 extends over 11 amino acids. V dropped 4 bases and J dropped 5 bases, with 8 bases sitting between them. Germline V lookup: CDR1 DFQATT, CDR2 SNEGSKA (reference sequence). On this clone itself: This sample also contains other DNA sequences that code for the same CDR3.

The TCR comes from a human donor in a cohort sampled during active COVID-19. The chain combines TRBV20-1 with TRBJ2-5, with a tentative D call TRBD1 (6 bases). The sequenced material came from peripheral blood. The CDR3 bases are TGCAGTGCTAACAGGGAGGAGACCCAGTACTTC. This gives the protein CSANREETQYF.